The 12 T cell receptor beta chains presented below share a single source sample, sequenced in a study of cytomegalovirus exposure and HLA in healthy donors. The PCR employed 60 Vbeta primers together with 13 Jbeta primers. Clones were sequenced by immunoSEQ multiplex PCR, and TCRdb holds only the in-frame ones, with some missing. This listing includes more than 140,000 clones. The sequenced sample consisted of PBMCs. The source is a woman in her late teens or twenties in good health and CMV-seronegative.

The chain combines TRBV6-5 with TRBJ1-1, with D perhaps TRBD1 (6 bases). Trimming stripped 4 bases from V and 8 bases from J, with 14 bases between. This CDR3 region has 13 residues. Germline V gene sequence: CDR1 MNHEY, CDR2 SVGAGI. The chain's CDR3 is CASSSPWGQEAFF. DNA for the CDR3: TGTGCCAGCAGTTCCCCCTGGGGGCAAGAAGCTTTCTTT.

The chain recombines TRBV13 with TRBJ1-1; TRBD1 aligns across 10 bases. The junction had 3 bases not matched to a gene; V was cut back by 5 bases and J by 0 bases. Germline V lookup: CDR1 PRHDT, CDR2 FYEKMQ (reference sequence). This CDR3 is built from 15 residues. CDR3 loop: CASSPGQGMNTEAFF. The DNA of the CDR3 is TGTGCCAGCAGCCCGGGACAGGGGATGAACACTGAAGCTTTCTTT.

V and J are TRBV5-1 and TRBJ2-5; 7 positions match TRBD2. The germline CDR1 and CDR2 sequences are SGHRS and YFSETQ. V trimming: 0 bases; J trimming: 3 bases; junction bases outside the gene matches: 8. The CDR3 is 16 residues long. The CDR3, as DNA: TGCGCCAGCAGCTTGGAGACGGGGAGCGGGAAAGAGACCCAGTACTTC. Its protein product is CASSLETGSGKETQYF.

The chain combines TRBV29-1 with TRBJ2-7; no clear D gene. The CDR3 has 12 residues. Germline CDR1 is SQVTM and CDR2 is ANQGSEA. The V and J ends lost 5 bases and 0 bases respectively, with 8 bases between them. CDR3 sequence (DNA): TGCAGCGTTTACAAAAGCTCCTACGAGCAGTACTTC. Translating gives CSVYKSSYEQYF.

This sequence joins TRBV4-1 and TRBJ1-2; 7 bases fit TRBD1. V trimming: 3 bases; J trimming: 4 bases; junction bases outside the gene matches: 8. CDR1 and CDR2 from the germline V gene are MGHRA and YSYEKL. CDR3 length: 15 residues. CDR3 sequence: CASSHPDRIVYGYTF. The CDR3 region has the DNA TGCGCCAGCAGCCATCCGGACAGGATCGTCTATGGCTACACCTTC.

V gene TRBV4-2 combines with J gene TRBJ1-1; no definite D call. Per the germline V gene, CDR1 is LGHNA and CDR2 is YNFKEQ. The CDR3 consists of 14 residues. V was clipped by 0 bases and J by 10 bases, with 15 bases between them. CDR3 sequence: CASSQEVLEGGAFF. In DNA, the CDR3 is TGTGCCAGCAGCCAAGAAGTTTTAGAGGGTGGAGCTTTCTTT.

This CDR3 reads CASSYNWGVSSGANVLTF. The CDR3 DNA follows: TGTGCCAGCAGTTACAATTGGGGCGTAAGCTCTGGGGCCAACGTCCTGACTTTC. The chain has TRBV7-9 and TRBJ2-6, with D possibly being TRBD1 (5 bases). Germline V gene lookup returns CDR1 SEHNR and CDR2 FQNEAQ (reference sequence). Trimming took 6 bases from V and 0 from J, leaving 18 bases between them. The CDR3 is made up of 18 amino acids.

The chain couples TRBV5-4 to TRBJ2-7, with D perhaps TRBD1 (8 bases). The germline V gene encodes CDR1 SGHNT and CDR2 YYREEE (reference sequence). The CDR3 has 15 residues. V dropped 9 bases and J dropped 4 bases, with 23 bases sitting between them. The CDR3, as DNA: TGTGCCATCAGTAAAACAGGGGGGGAAGCTTACGAGCAGTACTTC. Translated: CAISKTGGEAYEQYF.

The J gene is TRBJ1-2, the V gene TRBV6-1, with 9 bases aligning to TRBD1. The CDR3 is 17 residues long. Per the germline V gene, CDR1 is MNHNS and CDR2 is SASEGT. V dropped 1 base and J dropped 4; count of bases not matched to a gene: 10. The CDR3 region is CASSEEGGTGPRYGYTF. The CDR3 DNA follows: TGTGCCAGCAGTGAAGAGGGGGGGACAGGGCCCCGCTATGGCTACACCTTC.

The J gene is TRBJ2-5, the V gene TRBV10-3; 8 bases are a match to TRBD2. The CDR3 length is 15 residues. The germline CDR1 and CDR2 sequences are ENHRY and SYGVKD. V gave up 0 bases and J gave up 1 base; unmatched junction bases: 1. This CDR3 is CAISESSGIQETQYF. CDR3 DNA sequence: TGTGCCATCAGTGAGTCTAGCGGGATCCAAGAGACCCAGTACTTC.

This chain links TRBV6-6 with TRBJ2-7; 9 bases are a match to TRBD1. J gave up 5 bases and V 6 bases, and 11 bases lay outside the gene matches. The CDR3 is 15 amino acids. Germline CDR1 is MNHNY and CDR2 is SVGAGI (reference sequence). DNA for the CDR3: TGTGCCAGCAGCCCAACCGGGACAGGGACCCACGAGCAGTACTTC. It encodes CASSPTGTGTHEQYF.

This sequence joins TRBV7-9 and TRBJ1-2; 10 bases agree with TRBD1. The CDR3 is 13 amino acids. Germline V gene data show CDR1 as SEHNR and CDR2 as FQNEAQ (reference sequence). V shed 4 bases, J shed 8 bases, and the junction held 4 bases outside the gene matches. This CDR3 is CASSWGQGQGYTF. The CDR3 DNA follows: TGTGCCAGCAGCTGGGGACAGGGGCAAGGCTACACCTTC.